Presented here are 9 T cell receptor beta chains from one specimen sequenced in a study of neoadjuvant anti-PD-1 for oral cavity cancer. Indicated time point: after neoadjuvant nivolumab, at surgical resection. Sequencing was performed with immunoSEQ multiplex PCR; in TCRdb, only in-frame clones are kept and a portion is missing. The sample gives roughly 10,000 clones, just under 70% of which show up once; 4.2% is in the top ten. Sequenced material: PBMCs, taken after nivolumab (anti-PD-1) treatment. These receptors were obtained from a person aged 40-85 years with oral cavity squamous cell carcinoma.

This rearrangement joins TRBV29-1 to TRBJ2-3, with 14 bases lining up with TRBD2. CDR3 length: 15 residues. V lost 6 bases and J lost 5; bases outside the gene matches: 7. CDR1 and CDR2 (germline): SQVTM, ANQGSEA. CDR3 sequence reads: CSVPTGLAGGDTQYF. CDR3 sequence (DNA): TGCAGCGTCCCAACCGGACTAGCGGGGGGAGATACGCAGTATTTT.

The V and J genes are TRBV19 and TRBJ2-5; TRBD1 agrees at 7 bases. V was clipped by 3 bases and J by 4 bases; unmatched bases: 8. This CDR3 has 15 amino acids. CDR1 LNHDA and CDR2 SQIVND come from the germline V gene (reference sequence). This chain's CDR3 is CASSIGTATRETQYF. CDR3 coding DNA: TGTGCCAGTAGTATTGGGACAGCGACCCGAGAGACCCAGTACTTC.

This chain connects TRBV7-8 to TRBJ1-2; D gene unclear. Germline values: CDR1 SGHVS, CDR2 FQNEAQ. V dropped 3 bases and J dropped 7 bases, with 18 bases sitting between them. This CDR3 has 15 residues. CDR3 in amino acids: CASSFRRDPGLGYTF. In DNA, the CDR3 is TGTGCCAGCAGCTTCCGACGAGACCCCGGGCTTGGCTACACCTTC. The complete variable domain, with remaining parts taken from reference TRBV7-8 and TRBJ1-2, reads GAGVSQSPRYKVAKRGQDVALRCDPISGHVSLFWYQQALGQGPEFLTYFQNEAQLDKSGLPSDRFFAERPEGSVSTLKIQRTQQEDSAVYLCASSFRRDPGLGYTFGSGTRLTVV.

The gene calls are TRBV20-1 and TRBJ1-2, with D unclear. The V end was cut by 5 bases, the J end by 1 base, with 5 bases between. This CDR3 comprises 11 residues. Looked up from germline, CDR1 is DFQATT and CDR2 is SNEGSKA (reference sequence). CDR3 loop: CSAPFNYGYTF. For the CDR3, the DNA is TGCAGTGCTCCCTTTAACTATGGCTACACCTTC.

This clone was seen a few times. The V and J genes are TRBV29-1 and TRBJ2-1; perhaps TRBD2 as D (5 bases). V was shortened by 1 base and J by 1 base, with 8 bases between the two germline ends. Germline V CDR1 and CDR2: SQVTM, ANQGSEA. The CDR3 covers 14 residues. For the CDR3, the DNA is TGCAGCGTTGAAGGGGAGCGGTCCTACAATGAGCAGTTCTTC. Translated, it gives CSVEGERSYNEQFF.

This clone appeared once. The chain recombines TRBV30 with TRBJ1-3; 7 bases are shared with TRBD1. V lost 2 bases and J lost 0; bases outside the gene matches: 7. The CDR3 covers 16 residues. The germline V gene encodes CDR1 GTSNPN and CDR2 SVGIG (reference sequence). CDR3 amino acids: CAWSSGTASSGNTIYF. The CDR3 DNA follows: TGTGCCTGGAGTTCCGGGACAGCAAGCTCTGGAAACACCATATATTTT.

The gene calls are TRBV29-1 and TRBJ2-7; 13 bases are shared with TRBD2. V shed 3 bases, J shed 5 bases, and the junction held 7 bases outside the gene matches. This CDR3 comprises 15 residues. CDR1 and CDR2 from the germline V gene are SQVTM and ANQGSEA. In nucleotides, the CDR3 is TGCAGCGTTGAGCCGACTAGCGGGAGGCCCAACGAGCAGTACTTC. Its protein is CSVEPTSGRPNEQYF.

Written as DNA, the CDR3 is TGTGCCAGCGGGGGAGCGCCCAATGGCTACACCTTC. Translation: CASGGAPNGYTF. V and J are TRBV28 and TRBJ1-2; tentative D call: TRBD1 (5 bases). The CDR3 loop spans 12 amino acids. V lost 8 bases, J lost 6 bases, and 13 bases lay in between. CDR1 is MDHEN, CDR2 SYDVKM, per germline.

The chain links TRBV7-2 to TRBJ1-1; weak D call: TRBD1 (5 bases). V lost 2 bases to trimming and J lost 6 bases, with 10 bases between them. Germline V gives CDR1 SGHTA, CDR2 FQGNSA. CDR3 length: 13 amino acids. The CDR3 region has the DNA TGTGCCAGCAGCTTAATCGGGGCCTCTGAAGCTTTCTTT. Residues: CASSLIGASEAFF.